This T cell receptor beta chain was captured by sequencing in a study of cytomegalovirus exposure and HLA in healthy donors. Points from the study as a whole: Most sequenced TCRs were rare (though some public TCRs occurred in many donors). In a later analysis, first-cohort TCR clusters were found to tend to co-occur in the approximately 110 validation repertoires.

Donors came from a validation cohort of 95 to 150 subjects, distinct from the first 666-subject cohort. Profiled with immunoSEQ multiplex PCR; TCRdb holds only in-frame clones, not every one. The sample includes more than 200,000 clones, roughly 90% of them seen just once. This clone was recorded many times. Its antigen is unknown. V was clipped by 4 bases and J by 2 bases, with 18 bases between them. In germline, CDR1 is MGHRA, CDR2 YSYEKL. The CDR3 is made up of 16 amino acids. The source of this sequence is a man between 18 and 29 years old in good health and CMV-seropositive. The V call is TRBV4-1, the J call TRBJ2-7; weak D call: TRBD2 (6 bases). Material for sequencing was PBMCs. CDR3 coding DNA: TGCGCCAGCAGCCGAGGAGGGATAACAGGACCCTACGAGCAGTACTTC. Translation gives CASSRGGITGPYEQYF.